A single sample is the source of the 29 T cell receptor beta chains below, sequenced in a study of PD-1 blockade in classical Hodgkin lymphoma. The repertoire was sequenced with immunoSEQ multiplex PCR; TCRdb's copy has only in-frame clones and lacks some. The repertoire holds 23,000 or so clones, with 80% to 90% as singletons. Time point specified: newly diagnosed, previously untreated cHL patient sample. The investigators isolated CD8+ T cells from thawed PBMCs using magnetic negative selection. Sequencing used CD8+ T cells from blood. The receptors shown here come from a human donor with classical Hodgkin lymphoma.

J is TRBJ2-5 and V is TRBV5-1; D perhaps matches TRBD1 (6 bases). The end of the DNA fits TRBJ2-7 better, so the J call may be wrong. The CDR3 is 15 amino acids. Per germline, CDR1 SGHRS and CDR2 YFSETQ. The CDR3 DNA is TGCGCCAGCAGCTTGGGGTACGGACAGTCCTACGAGCAGTACTTC. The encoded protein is CASSLGYGQSYEQYF.

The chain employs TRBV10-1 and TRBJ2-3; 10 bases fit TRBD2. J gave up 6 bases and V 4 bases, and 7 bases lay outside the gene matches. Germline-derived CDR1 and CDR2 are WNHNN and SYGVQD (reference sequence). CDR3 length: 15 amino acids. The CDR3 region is CASSAGSGGSDTQYF. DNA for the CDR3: TGCGCCAGCAGTGCGGGTAGCGGGGGGTCGGATACGCAGTATTTT.

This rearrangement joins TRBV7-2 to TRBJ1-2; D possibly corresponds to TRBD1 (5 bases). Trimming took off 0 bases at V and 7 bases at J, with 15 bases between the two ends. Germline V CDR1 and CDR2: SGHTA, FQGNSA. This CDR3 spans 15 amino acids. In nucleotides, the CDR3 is TGTGCCAGCAGCTTAGCTCTTACGGGGGTTCGTGGCTACACCTTC. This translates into CASSLALTGVRGYTF.

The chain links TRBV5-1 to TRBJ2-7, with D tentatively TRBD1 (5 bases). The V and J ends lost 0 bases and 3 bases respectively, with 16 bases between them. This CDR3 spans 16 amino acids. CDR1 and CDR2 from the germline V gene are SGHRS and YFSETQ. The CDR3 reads CASSLAVRAELYEQYF. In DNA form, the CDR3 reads TGCGCCAGCAGCTTGGCCGTCAGGGCGGAGCTCTACGAGCAGTACTTC.

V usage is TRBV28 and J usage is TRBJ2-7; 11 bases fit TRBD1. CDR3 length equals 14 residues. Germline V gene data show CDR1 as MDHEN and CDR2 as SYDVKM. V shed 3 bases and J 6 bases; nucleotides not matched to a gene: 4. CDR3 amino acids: CASSLTGTGGEQYF. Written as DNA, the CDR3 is TGTGCCAGCAGTTTGACTGGGACAGGGGGCGAGCAGTACTTC. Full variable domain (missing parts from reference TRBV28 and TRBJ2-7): DVKVTQSSRYLVKRTGEKVFLECVQDMDHENMFWYRQDPGLGLRLIYFSYDVKMKEKGDIPEGYSVSREKKERFSLILESASTNQTSMYLCASSLTGTGGEQYFGPGTRLTVT.

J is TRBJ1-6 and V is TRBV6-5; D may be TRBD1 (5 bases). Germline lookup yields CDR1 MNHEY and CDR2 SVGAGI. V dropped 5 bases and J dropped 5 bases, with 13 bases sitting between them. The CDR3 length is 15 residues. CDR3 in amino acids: CASSRWTKNNSPLHF. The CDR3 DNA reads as TGTGCCAGCAGTCGATGGACAAAAAATAATTCACCCCTCCACTTT.

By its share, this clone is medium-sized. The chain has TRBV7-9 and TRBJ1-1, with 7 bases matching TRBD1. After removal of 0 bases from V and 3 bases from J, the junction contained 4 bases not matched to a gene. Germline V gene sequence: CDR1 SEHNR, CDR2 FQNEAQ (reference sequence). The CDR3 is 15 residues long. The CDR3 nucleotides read TGTGCCAGCAGCTTAGCCCGTACAGGGGACACTGAAGCTTTCTTT. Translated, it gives CASSLARTGDTEAFF. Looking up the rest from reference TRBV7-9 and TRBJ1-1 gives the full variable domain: DTGVSQNPRHKITKRGQNVTFRCDPISEHNRLYWYRQTLGQGPEFLTYFQNEAQLEKSRLLSDRFSAERPKGSFSTLEIQRTEQGDSAMYLCASSLARTGDTEAFFGQGTRLTVV.

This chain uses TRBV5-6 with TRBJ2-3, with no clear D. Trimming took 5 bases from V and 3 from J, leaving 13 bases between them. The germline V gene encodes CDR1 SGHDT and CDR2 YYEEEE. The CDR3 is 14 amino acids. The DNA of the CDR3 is TGTGCCAGCAGGTATCTTAGGAGTACAGATACGCAGTATTTT. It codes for CASRYLRSTDTQYF.

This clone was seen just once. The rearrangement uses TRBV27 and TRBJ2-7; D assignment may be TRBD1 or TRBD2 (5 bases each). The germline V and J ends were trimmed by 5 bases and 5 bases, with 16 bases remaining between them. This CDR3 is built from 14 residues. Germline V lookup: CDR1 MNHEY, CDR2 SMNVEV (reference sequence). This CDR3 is CASSPGLLGDEQYF. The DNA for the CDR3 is TGTGCCAGCAGTCCTGGACTGTTGGGGGACGAGCAGTACTTC.

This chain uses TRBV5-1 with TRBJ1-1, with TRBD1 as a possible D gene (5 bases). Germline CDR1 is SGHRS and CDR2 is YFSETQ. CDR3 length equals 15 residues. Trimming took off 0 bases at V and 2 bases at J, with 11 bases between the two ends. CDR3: CASSLAGIRNTEAFF. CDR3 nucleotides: TGCGCCAGCAGCTTGGCAGGGATCCGTAACACTGAAGCTTTCTTT.

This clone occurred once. The CDR3 loop is CASSLWQLVYEQYF. For the CDR3, the DNA is TGTGCCAGCAGCTTGTGGCAGCTAGTCTACGAGCAGTACTTC. The J gene is TRBJ2-7, the V gene TRBV5-6, with D hard to call. The CDR3 length is 14 residues. V lost 1 base and J 3 bases, leaving 11 bases between the germline ends. Germline CDR1 and CDR2: SGHDT and YYEEEE.

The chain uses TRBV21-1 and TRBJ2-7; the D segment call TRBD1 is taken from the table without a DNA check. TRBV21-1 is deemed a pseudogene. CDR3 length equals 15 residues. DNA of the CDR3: TGTGCCAGCAGCAATGACAAATCCCTCTCCTACGAGCAGTACTTC. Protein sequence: CASSNDKSLSYEQYF.

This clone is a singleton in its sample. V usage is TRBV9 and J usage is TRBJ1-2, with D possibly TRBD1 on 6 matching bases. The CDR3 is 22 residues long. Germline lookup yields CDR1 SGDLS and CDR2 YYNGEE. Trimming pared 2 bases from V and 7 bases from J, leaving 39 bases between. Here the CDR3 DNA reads TGTGCCAGCAGCGTCCTCGGCGGCGCAAGTAGAGGCAGGGGCCCTCTAAGCGGTGGCTACACCTTC. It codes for CASSVLGGASRGRGPLSGGYTF.

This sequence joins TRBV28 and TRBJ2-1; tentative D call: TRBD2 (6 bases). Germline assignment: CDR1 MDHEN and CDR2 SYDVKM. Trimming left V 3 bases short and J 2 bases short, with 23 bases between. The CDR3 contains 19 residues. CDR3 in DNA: TGTGCCAGCAGTTTGGCCGGGAGCCTCATCTGGGGCCCCTACAATGAGCAGTTCTTC. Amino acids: CASSLAGSLIWGPYNEQFF.

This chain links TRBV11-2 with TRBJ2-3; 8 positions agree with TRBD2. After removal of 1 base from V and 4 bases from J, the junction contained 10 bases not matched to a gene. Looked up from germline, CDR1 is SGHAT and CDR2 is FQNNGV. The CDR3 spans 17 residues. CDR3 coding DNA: TGTGCCAGCAGCTTAGCTGCGAATAGCGGGGAGGCAGATACGCAGTATTTT. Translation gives CASSLAANSGEADTQYF.

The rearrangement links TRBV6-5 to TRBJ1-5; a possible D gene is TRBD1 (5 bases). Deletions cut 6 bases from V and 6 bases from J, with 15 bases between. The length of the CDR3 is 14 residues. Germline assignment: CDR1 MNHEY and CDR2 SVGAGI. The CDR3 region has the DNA TGTGCCAGCAGCCCCGACGGGGGACGTCAGCCCCAGCATTTT. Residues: CASSPDGGRQPQHF.

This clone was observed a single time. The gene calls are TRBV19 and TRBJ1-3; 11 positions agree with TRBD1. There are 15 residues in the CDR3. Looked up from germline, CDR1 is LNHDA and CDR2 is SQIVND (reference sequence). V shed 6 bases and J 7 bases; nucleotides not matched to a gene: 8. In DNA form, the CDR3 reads TGTGCCAGTAGCTCCCCGGGACAGGGGGAGAACACCATATATTTT. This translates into CASSSPGQGENTIYF. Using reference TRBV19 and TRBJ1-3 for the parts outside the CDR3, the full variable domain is DGGITQSPKYLFRKEGQNVTLSCEQNLNHDAMYWYRQDPGQGLRLIYYSQIVNDFQKGDIAEGYSVSREKKESFPLTVTSAQKNPTAFYLCASSSPGQGENTIYFGEGSWLTVV.

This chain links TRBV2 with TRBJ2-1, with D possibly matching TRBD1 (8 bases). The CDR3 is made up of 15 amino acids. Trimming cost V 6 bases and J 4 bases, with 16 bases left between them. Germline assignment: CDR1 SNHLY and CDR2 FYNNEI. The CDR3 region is CASRGGTGVYNEQFF. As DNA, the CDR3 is TGTGCCAGCAGGGGGGGGACAGGAGTTTACAATGAGCAGTTCTTC.

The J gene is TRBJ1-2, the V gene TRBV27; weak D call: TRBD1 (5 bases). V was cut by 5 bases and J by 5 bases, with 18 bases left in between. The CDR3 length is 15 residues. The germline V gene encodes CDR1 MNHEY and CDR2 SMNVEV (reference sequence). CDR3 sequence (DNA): TGTGCCAGCAGTCCACCGGGGACTCCGCCTTATGGCTACACCTTC. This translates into CASSPPGTPPYGYTF.

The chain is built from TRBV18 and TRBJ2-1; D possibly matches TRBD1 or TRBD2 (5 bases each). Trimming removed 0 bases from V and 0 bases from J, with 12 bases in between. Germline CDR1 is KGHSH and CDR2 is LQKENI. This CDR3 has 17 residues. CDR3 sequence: CASSPPGTSSSYNEQFF. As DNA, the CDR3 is TGTGCCAGCTCACCACCTGGGACCTCTTCCTCCTACAATGAGCAGTTCTTC.

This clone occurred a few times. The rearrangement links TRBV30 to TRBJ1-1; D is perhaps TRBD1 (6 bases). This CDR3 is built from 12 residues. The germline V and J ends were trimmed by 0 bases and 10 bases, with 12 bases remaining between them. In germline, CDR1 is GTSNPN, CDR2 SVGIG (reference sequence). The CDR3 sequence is CAWSVTRGGAFF. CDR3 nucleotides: TGTGCCTGGAGTGTTACCAGGGGAGGAGCTTTCTTT.

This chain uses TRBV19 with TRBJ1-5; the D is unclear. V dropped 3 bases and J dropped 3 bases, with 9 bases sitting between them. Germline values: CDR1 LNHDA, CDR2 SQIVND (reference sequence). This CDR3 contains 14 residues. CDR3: CASSIKNNNQPQHF. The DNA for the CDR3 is TGTGCCAGTAGTATTAAGAACAACAATCAGCCCCAGCATTTT.

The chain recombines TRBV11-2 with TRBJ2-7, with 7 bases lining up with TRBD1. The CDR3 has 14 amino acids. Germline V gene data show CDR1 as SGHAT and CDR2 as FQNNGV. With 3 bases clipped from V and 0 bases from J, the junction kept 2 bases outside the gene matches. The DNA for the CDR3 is TGTGCCAGCAGCTTGGGGACAGTCTCCTACGAGCAGTACTTC. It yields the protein CASSLGTVSYEQYF. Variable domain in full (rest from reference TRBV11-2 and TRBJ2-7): EAGVAQSPRYKIIEKRQSVAFWCNPISGHATLYWYQQILGQGPKLLIQFQNNGVVDDSQLPKDRFSAERLKGVDSTLKIQPAKLEDSAVYLCASSLGTVSYEQYFGPGTRLTVT.

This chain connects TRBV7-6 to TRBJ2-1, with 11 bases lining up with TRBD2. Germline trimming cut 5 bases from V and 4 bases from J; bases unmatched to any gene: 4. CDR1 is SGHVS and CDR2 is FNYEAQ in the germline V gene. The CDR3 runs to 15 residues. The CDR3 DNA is TGTGCCAGCAGCCCTAGCGGGGGGATGTACAATGAGCAGTTCTTC. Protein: CASSPSGGMYNEQFF.

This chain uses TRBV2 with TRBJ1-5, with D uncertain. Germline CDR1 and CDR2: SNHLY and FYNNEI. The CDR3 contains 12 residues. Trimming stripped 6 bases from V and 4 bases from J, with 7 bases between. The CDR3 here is CASRGYNQPQHF. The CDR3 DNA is TGTGCCAGCAGGGGGTATAATCAGCCCCAGCATTTT.

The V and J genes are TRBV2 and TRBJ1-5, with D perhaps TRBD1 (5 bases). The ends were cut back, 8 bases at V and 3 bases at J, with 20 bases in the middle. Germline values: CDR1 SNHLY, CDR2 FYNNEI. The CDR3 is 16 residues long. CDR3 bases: TGTGCCAGCCTCCCCGGAGGACGGGGCTTCAATCAGCCCCAGCATTTT. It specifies CASLPGGRGFNQPQHF. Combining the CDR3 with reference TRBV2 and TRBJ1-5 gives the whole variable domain EPEVTQTPSHQVTQMGQEVILRCVPISNHLYFYWYRQILGQKVEFLVSFYNNEISEKSEIFDDQFSVERPDGSNFTLKIRSTKLEDSAMYFCASLPGGRGFNQPQHFGDGTRLSIL.

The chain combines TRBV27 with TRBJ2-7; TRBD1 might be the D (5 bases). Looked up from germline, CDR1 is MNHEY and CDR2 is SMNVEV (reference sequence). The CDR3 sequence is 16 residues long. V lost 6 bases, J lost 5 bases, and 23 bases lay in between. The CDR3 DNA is TGTGCCAGCAGCAAAACCCCGAGACAGAGGATTGACGAGCAGTACTTC. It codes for CASSKTPRQRIDEQYF.

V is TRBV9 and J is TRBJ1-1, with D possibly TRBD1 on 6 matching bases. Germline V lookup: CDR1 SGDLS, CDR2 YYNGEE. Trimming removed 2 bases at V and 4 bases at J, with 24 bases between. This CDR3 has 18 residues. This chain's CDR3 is CASSVSRDRGAGSTEAFF. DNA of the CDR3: TGTGCCAGCAGCGTGTCTAGAGATCGGGGGGCGGGGAGCACTGAAGCTTTCTTT. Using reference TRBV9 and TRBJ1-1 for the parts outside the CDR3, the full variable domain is DSGVTQTPKHLITATGQRVTLRCSPRSGDLSVYWYQQSLDQGLQFLIQYYNGEERAKGNILERFSAQQFPDLHSELNLSSLELGDSALYFCASSVSRDRGAGSTEAFFGQGTRLTVV.

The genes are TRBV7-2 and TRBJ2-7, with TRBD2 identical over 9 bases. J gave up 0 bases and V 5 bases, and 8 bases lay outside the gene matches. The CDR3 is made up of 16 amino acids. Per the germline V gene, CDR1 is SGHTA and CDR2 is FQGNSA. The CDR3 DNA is TGTGCCAGCAGCCGCCTACTAGCGGGCCGCTCCTACGAGCAGTACTTC. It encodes CASSRLLAGRSYEQYF.